In this sample, the clone carrying this TCR beta chain turned up many times. These data are taken from a study of tumor and adjacent non-tumor tissue in lung cancer. About the study: Samples averaged around 4.2 million productive TCRbeta reads each.

This sample's RNA came from whole unsorted tissue. The normal lung tissue was taken more than 3 cm from the tumor edge. CDR3 length equals 14 residues. V was pared by 5 bases and J by 2 bases, with 4 bases of the junction left unmatched. The germline CDR1 and CDR2 sequences are MGHRA and YSYEKL. TCRbeta libraries were built with three rounds of nested PCR, modified from ARM-PCR. TCRdb re-analysed the multiplex PCR reads in MiXCR, keeping a single row per CDR3 protein. Of roughly 75,000 distinct CDR3 sequences in the sample, around 70% were seen once. Material for sequencing was distant non-tumor lung tissue. This receptor was identified in a woman between 50 and 59 years old with non-small cell lung cancer. The gene calls are TRBV4-1 and TRBJ2-3; the match to TRBD1 covers 7 bases. The DNA of the CDR3 is TGCGCCAGCAGCGACGGGACAGCCACAGATACGCAGTATTTT. This gives the protein CASSDGTATDTQYF.